The 23 T cell receptor beta chains reported below all come from one sample, sequenced in a study of blood T cell repertoires in COVID-19. TCRdb's copy holds only in-frame clones and misses some; the assay was immunoSEQ multiplex PCR. The table shows about 120,000 clones, with around nine tenths occurring only once. The sample consisted of peripheral blood. These receptors came from a woman aged 80 or older with acute or convalescent COVID-19.

The chain combines TRBV7-2 with TRBJ2-3, with 9 bases lining up with TRBD1. J gave up 4 bases and V 2 bases, and 10 bases lay outside the gene matches. The CDR3 loop spans 17 amino acids. Germline assignment: CDR1 SGHTA and CDR2 FQGNSA. The CDR3 nucleotides are TGTGCCAGCAGCTTATCATTTCCGGGACAGGGATCAGATACGCAGTATTTT. Protein product: CASSLSFPGQGSDTQYF.

The chain couples TRBV5-1 to TRBJ2-5, with 8 bases fitting TRBD2. CDR1 is SGHRS and CDR2 is YFSETQ in the germline V gene. The CDR3 is 16 residues long. The J segment lost 5 bases and the V segment lost 4 bases, leaving 13 bases of the junction unmatched. The CDR3 DNA follows: TGCGCCAGCAGCCCCGCGGCGGGTAGCGGGGTTGAGACCCAGTACTTC. Amino acid sequence: CASSPAAGSGVETQYF. Full variable domain (outside the CDR3, taken from reference TRBV5-1 and TRBJ2-5): KAGVTQTPRYLIKTRGQQVTLSCSPISGHRSVSWYQQTPGQGLQFLFEYFSETQRNKGNFPGRFSGRQFSNSRSEMNVSTLELGDSALYLCASSPAAGSGVETQYFGPGTRLLVL.

There are a few counts of this clone. The V gene is TRBV4-3, the J gene TRBJ1-6, with D perhaps matching TRBD1 (6 bases). This CDR3 spans 16 amino acids. V gave up 4 bases and J gave up 8 bases, with 18 bases separating them. Germline CDR1 LGHNA, CDR2 YSLEER. The CDR3 is CASSLTGGAFYSPLHF. CDR3 DNA sequence: TGCGCCAGCAGCCTAACGGGGGGGGCTTTTTATTCACCCCTCCACTTT.

This clone was found a few times. Here the CDR3 reads CASSPRGGGSFTDTQYF. DNA for the CDR3: TGTGCCAGCAGCCCCCGTGGGGGGGGAAGCTTCACAGATACGCAGTATTTT. The chain joins TRBV2 to TRBJ2-3; TRBD2 matches 7 bases. After removal of 6 bases from V and 2 bases from J, the junction contained 14 bases not matched to a gene. This CDR3 is 17 amino acids long. Germline V gives CDR1 SNHLY, CDR2 FYNNEI. The variable domain in full, with the rest retrieved from reference TRBV2 and TRBJ2-3, is EPEVTQTPSHQVTQMGQEVILRCVPISNHLYFYWYRQILGQKVEFLVSFYNNEISEKSEIFDDQFSVERPDGSNFTLKIRSTKLEDSAMYFCASSPRGGGSFTDTQYFGPGTRLTVL.

The chain carries TRBV2 and TRBJ1-6; 9 nucleotides line up with TRBD1. V lost 6 bases to trimming and J lost 6 bases; unmatched junction nucleotides: 6. The CDR3 length is 15 residues. Germline V gene sequence: CDR1 SNHLY, CDR2 FYNNEI. This chain's CDR3 is CASRLQGAGNSPLHF. The CDR3 DNA is TGTGCCAGCAGACTACAGGGGGCTGGTAATTCACCCCTCCACTTT.

J is TRBJ2-5 and V is TRBV5-4; D not resolved. CDR1 and CDR2 from the germline V gene are SGHNT and YYREEE (reference sequence). V was trimmed by 0 bases and J by 0 bases, leaving 6 bases between them. The CDR3 totals 14 residues. CDR3 sequence reads: CASSLASYQETQYF. CDR3 coding DNA: TGTGCCAGCAGCTTGGCCTCGTACCAAGAGACCCAGTACTTC.

The chain links TRBV28 to TRBJ2-7; D is uncertain. The CDR3 contains 13 residues. The germline gives CDR1 MDHEN, CDR2 SYDVKM. Between the trimmed V and J ends, which lost 2 bases and 3 bases, there was a span of 8 bases. The DNA for the CDR3 is TGTGCCAGCAGTTTAGGGCAGGACTACGAGCAGTACTTC. Translated, it gives CASSLGQDYEQYF. The whole variable domain, filled in from reference TRBV28 and TRBJ2-7, reads DVKVTQSSRYLVKRTGEKVFLECVQDMDHENMFWYRQDPGLGLRLIYFSYDVKMKEKGDIPEGYSVSREKKERFSLILESASTNQTSMYLCASSLGQDYEQYFGPGTRLTVT.

V gene TRBV6-5 combines with J gene TRBJ2-7, with 8 bases aligning to TRBD1. V gave up 4 bases and J gave up 1 base; unmatched junction bases: 3. The CDR3 contains 14 residues. CDR1 and CDR2 (germline): MNHEY, SVGAGI. CDR3 residues: CASSFDRGSYEQYF. CDR3 coding DNA: TGTGCCAGCAGTTTCGACAGGGGTTCCTACGAGCAGTACTTC.

This clone has a single count. The chain combines TRBV29-1 with TRBJ1-2; possibly TRBD1 for D (5 bases). Trimming left V 4 bases short and J 6 bases short, with 15 bases between. The CDR3 is 13 amino acids. Looked up from germline, CDR1 is SQVTM and CDR2 is ANQGSEA. CDR3 amino acids: CSVGARGANGYTF. The CDR3 DNA sequence: TGCAGCGTTGGTGCTCGTGGGGCGAATGGCTACACCTTC.

The V call is TRBV9, the J call TRBJ2-5, with TRBD2 matching over 11 bases. The germline CDR1 and CDR2 sequences are SGDLS and YYNGEE. The CDR3 covers 15 residues. V trimming: 8 bases; J trimming: 5 bases; junction bases outside the gene matches: 11. DNA of the CDR3: TGTGCCAGTGCAATAGCGGGAGGGCCGGGGGAGACCCAGTACTTC. It translates to CASAIAGGPGETQYF.

The CDR3 nucleotides read TGTGCCAGCAGCCCTGGACTCGCTGAGACCCAGTACTTC. Encoded protein: CASSPGLAETQYF. The chain carries TRBV11-1 and TRBJ2-5; tentative D call: TRBD2 (5 bases). Deletions cut 5 bases from V and 5 bases from J, with 12 bases between. Per germline, CDR1 SGHAT and CDR2 FQDESV (reference sequence). The CDR3 sequence is 13 residues long.

This clone was found once. The chain carries TRBV11-2 and TRBJ2-4; D may be TRBD1 (6 bases). This CDR3 is built from 18 residues. Germline CDR1 and CDR2: SGHAT and FQNNGV. V was trimmed by 5 bases and J by 1 base, leaving 21 bases between them. The CDR3 bases are TGTGCCAGCAGCCCACGACCTGAACTCACAGGGGCCAAAAACATTCAGTACTTC. Protein sequence: CASSPRPELTGAKNIQYF.

V is TRBV2 and J is TRBJ2-2; TRBD1 might be the D (5 bases). Trimming cost V 8 bases and J 9 bases, with 16 bases left between them. This CDR3 has 13 residues. CDR1 is SNHLY, CDR2 FYNNEI, per germline. The CDR3 sequence is CASLPSRGRELFF. The DNA of the CDR3 is TGTGCCAGCCTTCCCTCTAGGGGAAGGGAGCTGTTTTTT.

The chain combines TRBV9 with TRBJ2-2; perhaps TRBD2 as D (6 bases). V lost 4 bases, J lost 5 bases, and 15 bases lay in between. The CDR3 loop spans 15 amino acids. Germline CDR1 reads SGDLS; CDR2 reads YYNGEE. In nucleotides, the CDR3 is TGTGCCAGCAGCCAGGCCCAGCGGGCGACCGGGGAGCTGTTTTTT. Its protein is CASSQAQRATGELFF.

This clone turned up a few times. The chain carries TRBV4-2 and TRBJ1-5; 10 bases fit TRBD1. The germline V gene encodes CDR1 LGHNA and CDR2 YNFKEQ. CDR3 length: 17 amino acids. V lost 2 bases to trimming and J lost 10 bases; unmatched junction nucleotides: 14. The CDR3 is CASSQTRQGASGGPQHF. The CDR3 nucleotides are TGTGCCAGCAGCCAAACCCGACAGGGGGCGAGCGGAGGCCCCCAGCATTTT.

This clone was seen a single time. This chain connects TRBV19 to TRBJ2-3, with TRBD2 identical over 9 bases. Germline V CDR1 and CDR2: LNHDA, SQIVND (reference sequence). The CDR3 covers 20 residues. J lost 3 bases, V lost 1 base, and 17 bases had no gene match. The CDR3 coding sequence is TGTGCCAGTAGTATAGCGACAACCCATCCCGGGACTAGCAGTACAGATACGCAGTATTTT. Amino acids: CASSIATTHPGTSSTDTQYF. The whole variable domain, remainder taken from reference TRBV19 and TRBJ2-3, is DGGITQSPKYLFRKEGQNVTLSCEQNLNHDAMYWYRQDPGQGLRLIYYSQIVNDFQKGDIAEGYSVSREKKESFPLTVTSAQKNPTAFYLCASSIATTHPGTSSTDTQYFGPGTRLTVL.

Remarks on this clone: Additional DNA sequences in this sample encode the identical CDR3. The chain links TRBV6-5 to TRBJ1-1; D is unresolved. CDR3 length equals 14 residues. Germline CDR1 MNHEY, CDR2 SVGAGI. V dropped 0 bases and J dropped 4 bases, with 9 bases sitting between them. The CDR3: CASSYSFEGTEAFF. DNA for the CDR3: TGTGCCAGCAGTTACTCGTTCGAGGGCACTGAAGCTTTCTTT.

V and J are TRBV7-2 and TRBJ2-2; D not resolved. Germline V gene lookup returns CDR1 SGHTA and CDR2 FQGNSA. Trimming pared 2 bases from V and 5 bases from J, leaving 15 bases between. The length of the CDR3 is 16 residues. The CDR3 DNA reads as TGTGCCAGCAGCTTAAATGAGGTGGGTGAAACCGGGGAGCTGTTTTTT. Translated, it gives CASSLNEVGETGELFF. Together with reference TRBV7-2 and TRBJ2-2, the CDR3 gives the full variable domain: GAGVSQSPSNKVTEKGKDVELRCDPISGHTALYWYRQSLGQGLEFLIYFQGNSAPDKSGLPSDRFSAERTGGSVSTLTIQRTQQEDSAVYLCASSLNEVGETGELFFGEGSRLTVL.

The rearrangement uses TRBV15 and TRBJ1-2, with a tentative D call TRBD1 (5 bases). The germline V and J ends were trimmed by 0 bases and 2 bases, with 10 bases remaining between them. This CDR3 has 15 residues. Germline CDR1 and CDR2: LNHNV and YYDKDF (reference sequence). The chain's CDR3 is CATSRESAGNYGYTF. The CDR3 DNA is TGTGCCACCAGCAGAGAAAGTGCAGGGAACTATGGCTACACCTTC. The variable domain in full, completed from reference TRBV15 and TRBJ1-2, reads DAMVIQNPRYQVTQFGKPVTLSCSQTLNHNVMYWYQQKSSQAPKLLFHYYDKDFNNEADTPDNFQSRRPNTSFCFLDIRSPGLGDTAMYLCATSRESAGNYGYTFGSGTRLTVV.

The chain carries TRBV7-9 and TRBJ1-1, with 8 bases that match TRBD1. Unmatched junction bases numbered 18, after V lost 5 bases and J lost 4 bases. The CDR3 runs 18 residues. The germline gives CDR1 SEHNR, CDR2 FQNEAQ (reference sequence). The DNA for the CDR3 is TGTGCCAGCAGCACCAGTGCAGGGGGCTCCTTCGGTACCACTGAAGCTTTCTTT. It encodes CASSTSAGGSFGTTEAFF.

CDR3: CASSVGGLLSGANVLTF. In DNA form, the CDR3 reads TGTGCCAGCAGCGTTGGCGGATTGCTCTCTGGGGCCAACGTCCTGACTTTC. The V gene is TRBV9, the J gene TRBJ2-6; D is unresolved. Germline CDR1 reads SGDLS; CDR2 reads YYNGEE. Trimming left V 2 bases short and J 0 bases short, with 12 bases between. This CDR3 region has 17 residues.

V is TRBV4-3 and J is TRBJ2-2; 10 positions match TRBD2. The germline CDR1 and CDR2 sequences are LGHNA and YSLEER. The trim removed 4 bases at V and 4 bases at J, leaving 3 bases unmatched. CDR3 length: 15 residues. CDR3 amino acids: CASSLSSGGTGELFF. CDR3 DNA: TGCGCCAGCAGCCTCTCTAGCGGGGGCACCGGGGAGCTGTTTTTT.

V and J are TRBV18 and TRBJ1-2, with 10 bases matching TRBD1. This CDR3 spans 16 amino acids. Germline values: CDR1 KGHSH, CDR2 LQKENI. Losses at the gene ends were 1 base for V and 2 bases for J; bases not matched to a gene: 4. CDR3 sequence reads: CASSPLSGQGNYGYTF. CDR3 bases: TGTGCCAGCTCACCACTTTCGGGACAGGGGAACTATGGCTACACCTTC.